A single sample gave rise to the 28 T cell receptor beta chains below, sequenced in a study of cytomegalovirus exposure and HLA in healthy donors. This PCR relied on a set of 60 Vbeta primers and 13 Jbeta primers. TCRdb's table, derived via immunoSEQ multiplex PCR, lists solely in-frame clones and lacks some. The data show 110,000 to 150,000 clones, approximately 84% seen once. The sample comprised PBMCs. These receptors originate from a woman aged 55-69 years in good health and CMV-seropositive.

This chain uses TRBV5-4 with TRBJ2-1; 13 bases match TRBD2. In germline, CDR1 is SGHNT, CDR2 YYREEE (reference sequence). The J segment lost 8 bases and the V segment lost 5 bases, leaving 10 bases of the junction unmatched. CDR3 length: 16 amino acids. The CDR3 bases are TGTGCCAGCAGGGCAGGGACTAGCGGGATGTGGGATGAGCAGTTCTTC. It is translated as CASRAGTSGMWDEQFF.

V usage is TRBV27 and J usage is TRBJ2-5; TRBD1 is a possible D gene (6 bases). The V end lost 5 bases, the J end lost 5 bases, and 21 bases lay between the germline ends. The CDR3 has 16 residues. Germline values: CDR1 MNHEY, CDR2 SMNVEV (reference sequence). The CDR3 protein is CASSPLLGAALETQYF. CDR3 DNA: TGTGCCAGCAGTCCATTACTGGGGGCAGCCCTGGAGACCCAGTACTTC.

The gene calls are TRBV29-1 and TRBJ2-1; 8 nucleotides match TRBD2. Germline CDR1 SQVTM, CDR2 ANQGSEA. The CDR3 runs 17 residues. The V segment lost 3 bases and the J segment 4 bases; nucleotides outside the gene matches: 14. The CDR3 sequence is CSVDTSGTLVGYNEQFF. In DNA, the CDR3 is TGCAGCGTTGACACTAGCGGTACCCTGGTGGGGTACAATGAGCAGTTCTTC.

V is TRBV7-8 and J is TRBJ2-5; 8 nucleotides line up with TRBD1. The J segment lost 5 bases and the V segment lost 3 bases, leaving 5 bases of the junction unmatched. CDR1 is SGHVS, CDR2 FQNEAQ, per germline. The CDR3 length is 14 residues. This chain's CDR3 is CASSLDRVGETQYF. The CDR3, as DNA: TGTGCCAGCAGCTTGGACAGGGTTGGGGAGACCCAGTACTTC.

The chain joins TRBV6-1 to TRBJ2-7; 11 positions agree with TRBD2. CDR1 is MNHNS and CDR2 is SASEGT in the germline V gene. The CDR3 consists of 16 residues. V was pared by 4 bases and J by 3 bases, with 8 bases of the junction left unmatched. CDR3 protein: CASSVRTSGRYYEQYF. CDR3 DNA: TGTGCCAGCAGTGTCCGGACTAGCGGGCGCTACTACGAGCAGTACTTC.

CDR3 loop: CASSLARDRILYGYTF. The CDR3 coding sequence is TGTGCCAGCAGTTTAGCCCGGGACAGGATTCTCTATGGCTACACCTTC. The chain combines TRBV27 with TRBJ1-2; 8 bases fit TRBD1. V lost 2 bases and J lost 4; bases outside the gene matches: 9. The CDR3 covers 16 residues. Germline V gene lookup returns CDR1 MNHEY and CDR2 SMNVEV (reference sequence).

This chain links TRBV19 with TRBJ2-6; TRBD2 might be the D (6 bases). CDR1 is LNHDA, CDR2 SQIVND, per germline (reference sequence). The CDR3 has 15 residues. V shed 9 bases and J shed 2 bases, with 14 bases lying between them. CDR3 bases: TGTGCCAGCTATAGGACGGGGGCTGGGGCCAACGTCCTGACTTTC. It translates to CASYRTGAGANVLTF.

The chain links TRBV5-1 to TRBJ2-3; the D gene is possibly TRBD2 (6 bases). CDR1 and CDR2 (germline): SGHRS, YFSETQ. The V end was cut by 4 bases, the J end by 4 bases, with 13 bases between. The CDR3 runs to 14 residues. The DNA for the CDR3 is TGCGCCAGCAGCCGGTCGGGAGTGGCAGATACGCAGTATTTT. Translated: CASSRSGVADTQYF.

V gene TRBV29-1 combines with J gene TRBJ2-7; 7 nucleotides agree with TRBD2. V dropped 3 bases and J dropped 0; count of bases not matched to a gene: 11. There are 16 residues in the CDR3. Germline V gene data show CDR1 as SQVTM and CDR2 as ANQGSEA. CDR3 sequence (DNA): TGCAGCGTTGATTACGACTCCGGCGGGAGCTCCTACGAGCAGTACTTC. Amino acid sequence: CSVDYDSGGSSYEQYF.

The chain links TRBV5-1 to TRBJ2-5, with D possibly being TRBD1 (5 bases). Germline assignment: CDR1 SGHRS and CDR2 YFSETQ. This CDR3 spans 14 amino acids. The V end was cut by 5 bases, the J end by 5 bases, with 16 bases between. The CDR3 protein is CASSGGAEGETQYF. In DNA, the CDR3 is TGCGCCAGCAGTGGTGGGGCGGAAGGGGAGACCCAGTACTTC.

As to this clone: A junction end diverges from the germline sequence, so it may reflect a read error. This sample includes further DNA sequences coding for the same CDR3. The genes are TRBV2 and TRBJ2-3; TRBD1 matches at 7 bases. This CDR3 has 15 amino acids. CDR1 and CDR2 from the germline V gene are SNHLY and FYNNEI. Here the CDR3 reads CASSVGTDNTDTQYF. The CDR3 DNA reads TGCGCCAGCAGCGTGGGGACAGACAACACAGATACGCAGTATTTT.

This clone was seen only once. The chain recombines TRBV19 with TRBJ1-5; D is undetermined. Germline V gives CDR1 LNHDA, CDR2 SQIVND (reference sequence). The V gene lost 5 bases and the J gene lost 0 bases, with 17 bases spanning the gap. CDR3 length: 17 residues. CDR3 residues: CASSPRGRQLSNQPQHF. In nucleotides, the CDR3 is TGTGCCAGTAGTCCCCGCGGGAGGCAGCTTAGCAATCAGCCCCAGCATTTT.

This clone was counted a single time. CDR3 residues: CASKVGLGTEAFF. The CDR3 DNA sequence: TGTGCCAGCAAGGTGGGGCTGGGGACTGAAGCTTTCTTT. This rearrangement joins TRBV27 to TRBJ1-1; TRBD1 is a possible D gene (5 bases). The CDR3 is made up of 13 amino acids. V lost 7 bases and J 5 bases, leaving 14 bases between the germline ends. CDR1 is MNHEY and CDR2 is SMNVEV in the germline V gene (reference sequence).

The V gene is TRBV27, the J gene TRBJ2-7; the match to TRBD1 covers 8 bases. With V trimmed by 8 bases and J by 5 bases, 8 bases remained unmatched. Germline CDR1 is MNHEY and CDR2 is SMNVEV (reference sequence). The CDR3 totals 13 residues. CDR3 protein: CASRGQGIHEQYF. In DNA, the CDR3 is TGTGCCAGCCGCGGACAGGGTATTCACGAGCAGTACTTC.

The chain employs TRBV29-1 and TRBJ2-2, with TRBD1 matching 7 bases. The V segment lost 2 bases and the J segment 3 bases; nucleotides outside the gene matches: 3. The CDR3 has 14 residues. Germline CDR1 reads SQVTM; CDR2 reads ANQGSEA. CDR3 loop: CSVEKGADTGELFF. The CDR3, as DNA: TGCAGCGTTGAAAAGGGGGCGGACACCGGGGAGCTGTTTTTT.

The chain uses TRBV13 and TRBJ2-2, with D perhaps TRBD2 (6 bases). V was cut by 5 bases and J by 7 bases, with 14 bases left in between. CDR1 and CDR2 from the germline V gene are PRHDT and FYEKMQ (reference sequence). The CDR3 sequence is 14 residues long. The CDR3 DNA reads TGTGCCAGCAGCCCGATCGGGAGAGTCGGGGAGCTGTTTTTT. Protein product: CASSPIGRVGELFF. Full variable domain (remainder filled in from reference TRBV13 and TRBJ2-2): AAGVIQSPRHLIKEKRETATLKCYPIPRHDTVYWYQQGPGQDPQFLISFYEKMQSDKGSIPDRFSAQQFSDYHSELNMSSLELGDSALYFCASSPIGRVGELFFGEGSRLTVL.

This clone showed up just a few times. This chain connects TRBV2 to TRBJ2-2; a weak D match, TRBD1 (6 bases). The CDR3 is made up of 15 amino acids. Trimming removed 6 bases from V and 6 bases from J, with 17 bases in between. CDR1 and CDR2 from the germline V gene are SNHLY and FYNNEI. The CDR3 bases are TGTGCCAGCAGGGTGACAGGAGTTCTCCCCGGGGAGCTGTTTTTT. This sequence encodes CASRVTGVLPGELFF. Supplemented by reference TRBV2 and TRBJ2-2, the full variable domain reads EPEVTQTPSHQVTQMGQEVILRCVPISNHLYFYWYRQILGQKVEFLVSFYNNEISEKSEIFDDQFSVERPDGSNFTLKIRSTKLEDSAMYFCASRVTGVLPGELFFGEGSRLTVL.

The V gene is TRBV30, the J gene TRBJ2-1, with D unresolved. This CDR3 comprises 12 residues. The V and J ends lost 2 bases and 3 bases respectively, with 5 bases between them. CDR1 and CDR2 from the germline V gene are GTSNPN and SVGIG (reference sequence). CDR3 residues: CAWSPYYNEQFF. Here the CDR3 DNA reads TGTGCCTGGAGTCCCTACTACAATGAGCAGTTCTTC.

The chain carries TRBV6-6 and TRBJ2-1, with TRBD2 matching over 8 bases. The germline V gene encodes CDR1 MNHNY and CDR2 SVGAGI (reference sequence). The CDR3 is 16 residues long. V was clipped by 4 bases and J by 1 base; unmatched bases: 6. The CDR3 nucleotides are TGTGCCAGCAGTTGGGAGAGCGGGAGTTCCTACAATGAGCAGTTCTTC. It codes for CASSWESGSSYNEQFF.

V usage is TRBV19 and J usage is TRBJ1-2, with 9 bases fitting TRBD1. Per the germline V gene, CDR1 is LNHDA and CDR2 is SQIVND (reference sequence). The CDR3 is 15 residues long. Unmatched junction bases numbered 10, after V lost 5 bases and J lost 6 bases. The CDR3, as DNA: TGTGCCAGTAGTCCGATGGGGGACAGGGTCGATGGCTACACCTTC. It codes for CASSPMGDRVDGYTF.

The rearrangement links TRBV7-2 to TRBJ2-3, with TRBD2 matching 10 bases. The CDR3 consists of 17 residues. Per the germline V gene, CDR1 is SGHTA and CDR2 is FQGNSA. V trimming: 1 base; J trimming: 6 bases; junction bases outside the gene matches: 10. In nucleotides, the CDR3 is TGTGCCAGCAGCTTAGACGATCTAGCGGGAGTTGCGGATACGCAGTATTTT. Its protein is CASSLDDLAGVADTQYF.

This clone was found once. The rearrangement links TRBV6-5 to TRBJ1-2; D gene ambiguous. This CDR3 spans 12 amino acids. Germline V lookup: CDR1 MNHEY, CDR2 SVGAGI. Between the trimmed V and J ends, which lost 8 bases and 3 bases, there was a span of 10 bases. The CDR3 coding sequence is TGTGCCAGCCGCCGCGGGGACTATGGCTACACCTTC. Translated: CASRRGDYGYTF.

In this sample, this clone turned up a few times. V gene TRBV7-2 combines with J gene TRBJ1-1; D uncertain. Trimming cost V 5 bases and J 10 bases, with 17 bases left between them. The CDR3 spans 13 residues. CDR1 is SGHTA, CDR2 FQGNSA, per germline. The chain's CDR3 is CASSPTKPDAAFF. CDR3 bases: TGTGCCAGCAGCCCTACTAAGCCCGATGCAGCTTTCTTT.

Of note for this clone: The sample carries other DNA sequences with the same CDR3. The chain carries TRBV6-5 and TRBJ1-1; D uncertain. The CDR3 runs to 13 residues. Trimming removed 7 bases at V and 2 bases at J, with 11 bases between. The germline V gene has CDR1 MNHEY and CDR2 SVGAGI. Here the CDR3 DNA reads TGTGCCAGCACTAAGAGGGAAAACACTGAAGCTTTCTTT. This encodes CASTKRENTEAFF.

This clone was observed once. CDR3 coding DNA: TGTGCCAGCAGACCCGGGACTAGCGGCCCCTACGAGCAGTACTTC. This gives the protein CASRPGTSGPYEQYF. The V and J genes are TRBV6-5 and TRBJ2-7; 11 bases fit TRBD2. The junction had 6 bases not matched to a gene; V was cut back by 6 bases and J by 2 bases. The CDR3 runs to 15 residues. CDR1 is MNHEY and CDR2 is SVGAGI in the germline V gene.

V and J are TRBV7-9 and TRBJ2-5, with TRBD1 identical over 7 bases. The V gene end was trimmed by 5 bases and the J gene end by 2 bases; junction bases not matched to a gene: 5. Germline V gene sequence: CDR1 SEHNR, CDR2 FQNEAQ (reference sequence). The CDR3 sequence is 14 residues long. The CDR3 reads CASSDRAVQETQYF. CDR3 nucleotides: TGTGCCAGCAGCGACAGGGCCGTGCAAGAGACCCAGTACTTC.

The chain joins TRBV14 to TRBJ2-1, with D tentatively TRBD1 (6 bases). CDR3 length equals 16 residues. V was clipped by 0 bases and J by 9 bases, with 18 bases between them. The germline V gene encodes CDR1 SGHDN and CDR2 FVKESK. DNA for the CDR3: TGTGCCAGCAGCCAAGAACAGGGCCAGGGGCTTAGTGAGCAGTTCTTC. Translated, it gives CASSQEQGQGLSEQFF.

The V gene is TRBV7-6, the J gene TRBJ2-5, with TRBD2 matching over 8 bases. V lost 1 base and J lost 5; bases outside the gene matches: 6. CDR3 length: 15 amino acids. CDR1 and CDR2 (germline): SGHVS, FNYEAQ. The CDR3 DNA reads TGTGCCAGCAGCTTAGTAGCGCCGGGGGGGGAGACCCAGTACTTC. This encodes CASSLVAPGGETQYF. The full variable domain, its missing parts supplied by reference TRBV7-6 and TRBJ2-5, is GAGVSQSPRYKVTKRGQDVALRCDPISGHVSLYWYRQALGQGPEFLTYFNYEAQQDKSGLPNDRFSAERPEGSISTLTIQRTEQRDSAMYRCASSLVAPGGETQYFGPGTRLLVL.